These 2 T cell receptor beta chains came from one sample sequenced in a study of shared clonotypes between healthy human individuals (dated by TCRdb to the early 2020s). Libraries were built with the immunoSEQ multiplex PCR assay. TCRdb stores this immuneACCESS table with in-frame sequences only. Part of the clones is absent; in the studies checked, under half of the shortfall reflects unresolved V genes, and no reason is known for the rest. The sample contains over a million clones, approximately 76% of them found a single time. The ten largest clones capture approximately 1.3% of the sample. The sample consisted of memory CD4+ T cells sorted from blood. This specimen's cell subset or site label, per the study, means: CD45RA-negative fraction. Every receptor here comes from a man between 18 and 29 years old in good health.

The V call is TRBV27, the J call TRBJ2-7; 7 bases match TRBD2. V dropped 5 bases and J dropped 7; count of bases not matched to a gene: 5. The CDR3 consists of 12 residues. Per germline, CDR1 MNHEY and CDR2 SMNVEV (reference sequence). CDR3 sequence (DNA): TGTGCCAGCAGTAACCCTAGCGGAGAGCAGTACTTC. This translates into CASSNPSGEQYF.

Only a few counts were recorded for this clone. Additional DNA sequences in this sample encode the identical CDR3. V and J are TRBV29-1 and TRBJ1-5; no firm D call. The ends were cut back, 4 bases at V and 5 bases at J, with 6 bases in the middle. CDR1 and CDR2 from the germline V gene are SQVTM and ANQGSEA. CDR3 size: 11 residues. CDR3 DNA: TGCAGCGTTGGGGTAGATCAGCCCCAGCATTTT. It yields the protein CSVGVDQPQHF.